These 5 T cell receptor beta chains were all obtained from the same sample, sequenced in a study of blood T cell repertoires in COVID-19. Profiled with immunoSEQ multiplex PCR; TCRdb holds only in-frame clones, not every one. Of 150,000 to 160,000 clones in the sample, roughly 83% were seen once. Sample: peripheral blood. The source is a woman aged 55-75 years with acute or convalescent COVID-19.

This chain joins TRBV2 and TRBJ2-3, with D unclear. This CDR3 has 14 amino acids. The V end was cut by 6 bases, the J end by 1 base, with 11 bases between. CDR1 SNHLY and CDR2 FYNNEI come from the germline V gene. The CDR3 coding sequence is TGTGCCAGCAGCGCCTCCTGGCGCACAGATACGCAGTATTTT. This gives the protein CASSASWRTDTQYF.

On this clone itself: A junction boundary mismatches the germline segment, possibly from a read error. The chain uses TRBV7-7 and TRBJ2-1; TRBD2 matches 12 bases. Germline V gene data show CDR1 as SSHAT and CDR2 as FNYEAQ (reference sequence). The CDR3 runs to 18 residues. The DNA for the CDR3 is TGTGCTAGCAGCTTAGCCCCCACTAGCGGGGGGCCCTACAATGAGCAGTTCTTC. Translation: CASSLAPTSGGPYNEQFF.

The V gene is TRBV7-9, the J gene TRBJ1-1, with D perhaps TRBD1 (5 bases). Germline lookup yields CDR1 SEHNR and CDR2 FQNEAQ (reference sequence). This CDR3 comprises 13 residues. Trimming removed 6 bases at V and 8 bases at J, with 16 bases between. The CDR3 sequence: CASSLKGAIEAFF. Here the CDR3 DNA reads TGTGCCAGCAGTCTAAAAGGGGCCATAGAAGCTTTCTTT.

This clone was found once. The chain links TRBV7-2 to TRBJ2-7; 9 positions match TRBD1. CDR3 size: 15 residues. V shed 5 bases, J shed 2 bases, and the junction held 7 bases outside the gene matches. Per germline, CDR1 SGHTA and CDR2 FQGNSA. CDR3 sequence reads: CASSTTGTGPYEQYV. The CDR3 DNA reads TGTGCCAGCAGCACCACCGGGACAGGGCCCTACGAGCAGTACGTC.

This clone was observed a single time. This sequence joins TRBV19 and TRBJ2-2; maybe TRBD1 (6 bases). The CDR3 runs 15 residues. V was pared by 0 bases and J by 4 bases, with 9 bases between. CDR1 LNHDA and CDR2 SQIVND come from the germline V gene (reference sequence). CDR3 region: CASSIDQGSTGELFF. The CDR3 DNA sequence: TGTGCCAGTAGTATAGATCAGGGGTCCACCGGGGAGCTGTTTTTT.